Presented here are 22 T cell receptor beta chains from one specimen sequenced in a study of blood T cells in healthy people across ages. A second roughly 6 to 11 cycle PCR used barcoded and J-beta primers. MiXCR, applied by TCRdb to the 5' RACE reads, yields one record per CDR3 protein. This table holds 1.5 million to 2 million distinct CDR3 sequences, roughly a third found once. Sequencing was performed on blood. The source is a woman aged 25 to 39 in good health.

As regards this clonotype: This may be a read error: a much more frequent sequence differs by one nucleotide. The chain uses TRBV10-3 and TRBJ1-2; 11 positions agree with TRBD1. Germline CDR1 is ENHRY and CDR2 is SYGVKD. CDR3 length equals 12 residues. The CDR3 DNA follows: TGTGCCGTCAGAGGGACAGGGGGAGGCTACACCTTC. Encoded protein: CAVRGTGGGYTF.

In its sample, this clonotype was seen a few times. The chain is built from TRBV18 and TRBJ2-3, with D possibly being TRBD1 (6 bases). Germline CDR1 is KGHSH and CDR2 is LQKENI. This CDR3 spans 15 amino acids. Trimming left V 1 base short and J 2 bases short, with 10 bases between. DNA of the CDR3: TGTGCCAGCTCACCACGGGGACAAGTCACAGATACGCAGTATTTT. Its protein product is CASSPRGQVTDTQYF.

The rearrangement links TRBV5-5 to TRBJ2-7; unclear D gene. Trimming removed 4 bases at V and 1 base at J, with 12 bases between. Looked up from germline, CDR1 is SGHKS and CDR2 is YYEKEE (reference sequence). The CDR3 runs 14 residues. Here the CDR3 reads CASSHQPSSYEQYF. CDR3 sequence (DNA): TGTGCCAGCAGCCACCAGCCCTCGTCCTACGAGCAGTACTTC.

This clonotype was detected a few times. The chain couples TRBV25-1 to TRBJ2-7; tentatively, D is TRBD1 (6 bases). The CDR3 is made up of 15 amino acids. Germline CDR1 MGHDK, CDR2 SYGVNS. V lost 3 bases and J lost 3, with 15 bases in between. The CDR3 coding sequence is TGTGCCAGCAGTGATTCAGGGGTGGGGGTCTACGAGCAGTACTTC. This translates into CASSDSGVGVYEQYF.

The CDR3 spells CATSRDRDRRKHLGYTF. CDR3 DNA sequence: TGTGCCACCAGCAGAGACCGGGACAGGAGAAAGCACCTTGGCTACACCTTC. This chain connects TRBV15 to TRBJ1-2; 8 positions match TRBD1. Trimming removed 0 bases from V and 7 bases from J; junction bases left unmatched: 13. The CDR3 loop spans 17 amino acids. Germline-derived CDR1 and CDR2 are LNHNV and YYDKDF (reference sequence).

V and J are TRBV4-2 and TRBJ1-2; weak D call: TRBD1 (5 bases). Trimming removed 0 bases from V and 5 bases from J, with 13 bases in between. This CDR3 contains 15 residues. Germline assignment: CDR1 LGHNA and CDR2 YNFKEQ. The CDR3 DNA sequence: TGTGCCAGCAGCCAAGATGTTGGGGGGGATTATGGCTACACCTTC. Translating gives CASSQDVGGDYGYTF.

This clonotype was counted a few times. The chain has TRBV11-2 and TRBJ2-1; 13 bases are shared with TRBD2. The germline V gene encodes CDR1 SGHAT and CDR2 FQNNGV. V was clipped by 2 bases and J by 8 bases; unmatched bases: 12. The CDR3 has 18 amino acids. This chain's CDR3 is CASSLIDLRTSGSYEQFF. In DNA form, the CDR3 reads TGTGCCAGCAGCTTAATTGACCTGAGGACTAGCGGGAGCTATGAGCAGTTCTTC.

The CDR3 DNA follows: TGCGCCAGCAGCTTGAAGGGGACCCGCACTGAAGCTTTCTTT. This sequence encodes CASSLKGTRTEAFF. The rearrangement joins TRBV5-1 to TRBJ1-1; weak D call: TRBD1 (5 bases). This CDR3 spans 14 amino acids. Germline V gene data show CDR1 as SGHRS and CDR2 as YFSETQ. The V gene lost 1 base and the J gene lost 4 bases, with 11 bases spanning the gap.

The chain uses TRBV27 and TRBJ2-3, with 10 bases fitting TRBD1. The V gene end was trimmed by 5 bases and the J gene end by 7 bases; junction bases not matched to a gene: 12. The CDR3 spans 16 residues. From germline, CDR1 is MNHEY and CDR2 SMNVEV (reference sequence). For the CDR3, the DNA is TGTGCCAGCAGTCCTCGACAGGGGGCCGGTAGATATACGCAGTATTTT. Translated, it gives CASSPRQGAGRYTQYF.

The genes are TRBV6-1 and TRBJ1-1; D is unresolved. CDR1 and CDR2 from the germline V gene are MNHNS and SASEGT. With 6 bases removed from V and 4 bases from J, the gap between germline ends came to 9 bases. The CDR3 is 12 residues long. The CDR3 coding sequence is TGTGCCAGCAGCTTACACCGCACTGAAGCTTTCTTT. Residues: CASSLHRTEAFF.

With regard to this clonotype: Being one base from a much bigger clone, this may be a read error. The rearrangement links TRBV29-1 to TRBJ2-7; maybe TRBD1 (5 bases). V lost 6 bases, J lost 11 bases, and 14 bases lay in between. The CDR3 is 10 residues long. The germline V gene has CDR1 SQVTM and CDR2 ANQGSEA. The CDR3 DNA reads as TGCAGCGTCAGGGTTGAAACCAAGTACTTC. Protein sequence: CSVRVETKYF.

The rearrangement uses TRBV5-1 and TRBJ2-1, with 9 bases identical to TRBD2. The ends lost 0 bases at V and 8 bases at J; junction bases unmatched: 6. This CDR3 is built from 15 residues. Germline CDR1 reads SGHRS; CDR2 reads YFSETQ. The CDR3 is CASSLGLAGNYEQFF. As DNA, the CDR3 is TGCGCCAGCAGCTTGGGGCTAGCGGGAAACTATGAGCAGTTCTTC.

The rearrangement joins TRBV4-1 to TRBJ2-3, with a possible D match to TRBD1 (6 bases). CDR3 size: 16 residues. Per germline, CDR1 MGHRA and CDR2 YSYEKL. The germline V and J ends were trimmed by 1 base and 2 bases, with 13 bases remaining between them. CDR3 loop: CASSQVRTGLTDTQYF. CDR3 DNA: TGCGCCAGCAGCCAAGTTCGTACAGGGCTCACAGATACGCAGTATTTT.

This clonotype came up many times. The chain carries TRBV6-5 and TRBJ2-3; the match to TRBD1 covers 8 bases. V lost 4 bases, J lost 0 bases, and 12 bases stayed unmatched. This CDR3 is 18 amino acids long. The germline V gene encodes CDR1 MNHEY and CDR2 SVGAGI. The CDR3 protein is CASSFNSGQGWSTDTQYF. CDR3 DNA sequence: TGTGCCAGCAGTTTCAACTCTGGACAGGGCTGGAGCACAGATACGCAGTATTTT.

This clonotype was observed a few times. The chain uses TRBV27 and TRBJ2-7; tentative D call: TRBD2 (6 bases). V was pared by 6 bases and J by 2 bases, with 8 bases between. This CDR3 has 12 amino acids. In germline, CDR1 is MNHEY, CDR2 SMNVEV (reference sequence). The chain's CDR3 is CASRTSPYEQYF. The CDR3 nucleotides are TGTGCCAGCAGGACTAGTCCCTACGAGCAGTACTTC.

This chain joins TRBV7-2 and TRBJ2-7; TRBD1 might be the D (6 bases). There are 14 residues in the CDR3. Trimming pared 5 bases from V and 3 bases from J, leaving 14 bases between. In germline, CDR1 is SGHTA, CDR2 FQGNSA. The CDR3, as DNA: TGTGCCAGCAGCGTAACGACAGGCTTCTACGAGCAGTACTTC. Protein product: CASSVTTGFYEQYF. The variable domain in full, with the rest retrieved from reference TRBV7-2 and TRBJ2-7, is GAGVSQSPSNKVTEKGKDVELRCDPISGHTALYWYRQSLGQGLEFLIYFQGNSAPDKSGLPSDRFSAERTGGSVSTLTIQRTQQEDSAVYLCASSVTTGFYEQYFGPGTRLTVT.

The table lists this clonotype with a few counts. J is TRBJ2-3 and V is TRBV6-2 or TRBV6-3, with D unclear. The CDR3 loop spans 14 amino acids. Trimming removed 2 bases at V and 2 bases at J, with 8 bases between. CDR1 is MNHEY, CDR2 SVGEGT, per germline. The CDR3 reads CASSYVSITDTQYF. The CDR3 DNA sequence: TGTGCCAGCAGTTACGTTAGTATCACAGATACGCAGTATTTT.

This clonotype was detected a few times. This rearrangement joins TRBV4-1 to TRBJ2-1, with D possibly being TRBD1 or TRBD2 (6 bases each). CDR3 length: 17 residues. The germline V and J ends were trimmed by 1 base and 0 bases, with 13 bases remaining between them. Germline V CDR1 and CDR2: MGHRA, YSYEKL. CDR3 protein: CASSQVGGQSSYNEQFF. The CDR3 bases are TGCGCCAGCAGCCAAGTCGGGGGCCAGAGCTCCTACAATGAGCAGTTCTTC.

This clonotype was picked up a small number of times. The gene calls are TRBV3-1 and TRBJ2-1, with TRBD1 matching 12 bases. The CDR3 is made up of 16 amino acids. The trim removed 3 bases at V and 7 bases at J, leaving 7 bases unmatched. In germline, CDR1 is LGHDT, CDR2 YNNKEL (reference sequence). The CDR3 reads CASSHLPGQGANEQFF. For the CDR3, the DNA is TGTGCCAGCAGCCATCTGCCGGGACAGGGGGCTAATGAGCAGTTCTTC.

As to this clonotype: With a far larger clone one base away, a read error is the likely cause. The chain has TRBV5-1 and TRBJ2-7; D uncertain. This CDR3 contains 14 residues. CDR1 is SGHRS, CDR2 YFSETQ, per germline. The V end lost 0 bases, the J end lost 1 base, and 8 bases lay between the germline ends. CDR3 sequence (DNA): TGCGCCAGCAGCTTGGACCGCTCTTCCTACGAGCAGTACGTC. The encoded protein is CASSLDRSSYEQYV.

V and J are TRBV28 and TRBJ2-7; D possibly uses TRBD1 or TRBD2 (6 bases each). Trimming took off 5 bases at V and 7 bases at J, with 15 bases between the two ends. CDR1 MDHEN and CDR2 SYDVKM come from the germline V gene. CDR3 length: 13 amino acids. The CDR3 nucleotides read TGTGCCAGCAGTCTACAGGGTCGGGAGGAGCAGTACTTC. Translated: CASSLQGREEQYF.

This clonotype was found a few times. The chain carries TRBV12-3 or TRBV12-4 and TRBJ2-3; D gene ambiguous. Trimming left V 3 bases short and J 2 bases short, with 6 bases between. This CDR3 region has 13 residues. CDR3 nucleotide sequence: TGTGCCAGCAGTTTTGCACTCACAGATACGCAGTATTTT. Translated: CASSFALTDTQYF.